The clone carrying this T cell receptor beta chain turned up a few times. Its target is not known. The CDR3 consists of 15 residues. V lost 5 bases to trimming and J lost 5 bases; unmatched junction nucleotides: 8. Researchers prepared the TCRbeta library using unique molecular identifiers, the study reports. TCRdb independently ran MiXCR on the PCR reads; one entry per CDR3 protein. The table lists about 980,000 distinct CDR3 sequences, about 30% of them singletons. These data originate in a study of T-cell reconstitution after alpha-beta-depleted transplantation in children. Study-level points and caveats: Reportedly, alpha-beta T cells present about two months post-transplant originated from several hundred expanded clones of graft origin. From newly produced T cells came most of the T-cell counts and diversity one year after transplant. Some patients owed their high day-60 TCRbeta diversity to surviving recipient T cells and thymic progenitors.

The chain recombines TRBV12-3 or TRBV12-4 with TRBJ2-2; TRBD1 matches 7 bases. The sequence derives from a boy younger than two who had a stem cell transplant for SCID, so the T cells may come from the graft donor. The sample was PBMCs, mostly from graft donor cells, taken 360 days after TCRalphabeta/CD19-depleted stem cell transplant. The CDR3 region is CASSLRQGRTGELFF. The CDR3 nucleotides are TGTGCCAGCAGTCTACGACAGGGTCGGACCGGGGAGCTGTTTTTT.